This TCR beta chain stems from a study of cytomegalovirus exposure and HLA in healthy donors (dated by TCRdb to the late 2010s). At the level of the whole study: In an earlier analysis of fewer than 750 of the donors, less than 350 Gb of sequence data and about 110 million unique TCR beta sequences from about 190 million T cells were reported. An early release covering some 640 HLA-typed donors comprised 250 to 350 gigabases of sequencing data and tens of millions of unique TCR sequences. The genetic ancestry cluster associated with self-reported Caucasian donors included roughly four fifths of the 350 to 500 genotyped donors. The study aimed to test whether signatures of past pathogen exposure could be identified by cataloging public T cell receptors. Using immunosequencing, the study profiled T cell repertoires from approximately 700 subjects and related those repertoires to cytomegalovirus serostatus. A separate validation cohort of over a hundred different subjects was used in addition to the roughly 720-subject first cohort. The study combined high-throughput TCR immunosequencing, statistical association of individual TCRs with disease status, and machine learning to predict cytomegalovirus infection status. In a later analysis, previously published TCR beta repertoires from roughly 710 donors were re-analyzed and high-resolution HLA genotyping was added so that TCR occurrence patterns could be studied. In the later analysis, no new phenotypic data were used to find candidate immune exposures; instead, reliance was placed on TCR beta sequences and their occurrence across donors. To decide whether each TCR beta V gene segment behaved as functional or pseudogenic, an earlier analysis of approximately 620 of the donors relied on high-throughput TCR beta sequencing. Donor age, sex, ethnicity and CMV serostatus were compiled together with the repertoire data. A later genetic analysis took genome-wide SNP genotypes for about three fifths of the 666 donors and used that subset as a discovery cohort. All discovery cohort repertoires had been generated on a single sequencing platform. HLA typing included class I and class II loci at four-digit resolution. The number of typed donors differed by locus: about 629-640 for A, B, C, DRB1 and DQB1; some 500 for DQA1; approximately 600 for DPA1; and around 450 for DPB1. Because of strong linkage in the cohort, a few DR-DQ haplotypes were treated as single units for association and clustering. On average, roughly 240,000 unique TCR beta nucleotide sequences were sequenced per donor among a few hundred genotyped donors of the cohort, with 15% to 20% of those sequences being non-productive. Overall study results and their limits: An earlier analysis of approximately 600 of the donors showed that most TCR beta V segments appeared in productive rearrangements either about 87% or about 30% of the time, which broadly matched IMGT annotations. A further reported finding was that TCR beta sequences accurately predicted the HLA-A and HLA-B alleles for most subjects in the first cohort. A later analysis found that HLA-associated TCR beta chains were more clonally expanded and had lower generation probabilities than equally common non-associated chains. In this cohort, only TCR beta chains were sequenced, and detectable features were limited by the absence of alpha or paired-chain data. A later analysis reported that several top co-occurrence clusters appeared linked to parvovirus B19, influenza, CMV and Epstein-Barr virus. For the cohort, immune exposure information was limited to CMV serostatus. The authors suggested that the approach could potentially be extended to other disease states and immunological phenotypes. Sequencing depth was assumed to be roughly uniform across donors in the presence/absence analyses, though that assumption may not hold. Because some donors lacked HLA typing at each locus, the association tests relied only on the typed subset. In vitro tests confirmed that a few of the cytomegalovirus-associated TCR beta chains recognize cytomegalovirus antigens. In the study, about 150 TCR beta chains were listed as associated with cytomegalovirus. In both the original and validation cohorts, the classifier was reported to diagnose cytomegalovirus status with high specificity and sensitivity. Most TCR sequences were seen in very few donors, while some public TCRs were found in many individuals. A later analysis found that most CMV-associated TCR beta chains appeared HLA-restricted, with HLA associations seemingly driven largely by CMV exposure. Strong co-occurrence of HLA alleles, especially DR and DQ, made assigning TCR associations to individual alleles difficult. According to a later analysis, TCR association rates differed among HLA loci, with DRB1 alleles showing the most associated TCRs and HLA-C alleles showing the fewest. According to a later genetic analysis, donors in an Asian-associated ancestry cluster had fewer N-insertions in productive TCRs than the approximately 670-donor mean. A later genetic analysis associated a missense DCLRE1C variant with V-gene and J-gene trimming of TCR beta chains, and an independent cohort replicated the association. Specific HLA alleles were associated with over 15,000 TCR beta sequences at a false discovery rate of 0.05 in a later analysis. Correlated functional status among segregating V segments might be attributable to linkage disequilibrium, but an unknown experimental factor could not be ruled out. Some IMGT-functional V segments, including TRBV6-2 and TRBV6-3, could not be told apart with the 87-base-pair reads, so those segments were excluded. The earlier analysis of almost 600 of the donors excluded around 17 rarely observed V segments, including chromosome 9 orphons, because counts were too low. The sequencing pipeline was judged likely to have produced a cluster of highly shared sequence variants as a technical artifact.

Remarks on this clone: The antigen it recognizes is unknown. Base qualities are not at hand, and no much larger clone is one base apart.

The CDR3 contains 15 residues, cysteine and phenylalanine counted. Only the CDR3 region is kept as DNA, spanning 45 bases read in frame from base 1. A distance of 14 bases separates the germline ends of V and J, which lose 7 bases and 2 bases respectively. The germline V gene gives CDR1 as SNHLY and CDR2 as FYNNEI. Library preparation used the immunoSEQ multiplex PCR assay. A mixture of 60 forward primers for TCR Vbeta segments and 13 reverse primers for TCR Jbeta segments was used in the multiplex PCR. A multiplex PCR assay on genomic DNA amplified the CDR3 region of rearranged TCR beta genes. The amplified TCR beta libraries were sequenced on the Illumina HiSeq System as 87-base-pair reads. In the paper's pipeline: Across the 600 to 700 repertoires, a later analysis counted approximately 75 million unique TCR beta chains, roughly 11 million of which were shared by at least two donors. A nearest-neighbor algorithm error-corrected the raw reads and collapsed the reads into unique sequences, merging closely related sequences to remove PCR and sequencing errors. Alignment of CDR3 sequences to IMGT reference sequences was used to assign V, D and J gene segments. Each retained sequence needed at least a six-nucleotide match to both a V gene segment and a J gene segment. A rearrangement counted as productive if the CDR3 had no stop codons and remained in frame with V and J, and every other rearrangement counted as non-productive. CDR3 was defined according to IMGT convention as the region running from the second conserved V-encoded cysteine to the conserved J-encoded phenylalanine. The earlier analysis of about 620 of the donors excluded sequences that lacked an unambiguous match to a single V gene segment. In an earlier analysis of approximately 550 of the donors, V segments were called functional above 56.7% productive rearrangements and were called segregating when the between-donor standard deviation exceeded 5%. A statistical classification framework was built to diagnose cytomegalovirus status from the catalog of TCR beta chain sequences. V and J gene assignment, in a later analysis, came from comparing TCR nucleotide sequences with IMGT/GENE-DB human TR gene sequences. Using the TCRdist pipeline, a later analysis assigned CDR3 sequences along with most-parsimonious VDJ recombination scenarios. In a later analysis, each TCR beta chain was defined by its CDR3 amino acid sequence together with its V-gene family, and reads without a unique V-gene family were excluded. In a later analysis, 550 to 650 highly shared, low-generation-probability nucleotide sequences were removed to address suspected cross-contamination and a sequencing artifact. For each public chain, a later analysis derived a clonal expansion index from normalized ranks of inferred template counts within each repertoire. A later analysis computed generation probabilities with a VDJ recombination model fitted to out-of-frame rearrangements, and checked the results against IGoR. In a later analysis, TCR-TCR, TCR-HLA and TCR-CMV co-occurrence was scored with hypergeometric tests, and a repertoire-size bias correction was applied to TCR pairs. False discovery rates were estimated in a later analysis by permuting HLA or CMV assignments 20 times. In a later analysis, co-occurring TCRs were grouped using DBSCAN, with TCRdist sequence similarity added in when clustering inside HLA-allele-positive subsets. Co-occurrence clustering excluded repertoires with fewer than 30,000 or more than 120,000 public chains, plus five with anomalous nucleotide sharing. Imported from immuneACCESS, the table was reduced by TCRdb to in-frame sequences with V and J called. These copies leave out some clones; in studies compared against another copy, an unresolved V gene accounts for under half, and the cause of the remainder is not known. Clone size and V and J calls were adopted from that table, with D and trimming inferred from the DNA. Recorded for this sample are about 160,000 clones; 70% to 90% of them occurred a single time. 0.85% to 1% of the sample rests with the top ten.

In total, just over 650 healthy bone marrow donors made up the cohort. At the time of sampling, every cohort member was nominally healthy, though immune exposures that went unrecorded were likely present. The donor was CMV seronegative and was included in the group of several hundred seronegative cohort members. A peripheral blood sample was collected from each donor, and TCR beta sequencing was performed on peripheral blood mononuclear cells. The Qiagen DNeasy Blood Extraction Kit was used to extract genomic DNA from the blood cell samples. Material for sequencing was PBMCs. The V gene is TRBV2 and the J gene is TRBJ2-2; the D region possibly corresponds to TRBD1 (6 bases align). The source of this sequence is a woman aged 25 to 39 in good health and CMV-seronegative. The sequenced DNA is TGTGCCAGCAATAAAGGACAGCTAAACACCGGGGAGCTGTTTTTT. Its product reads: CASNKGQLNTGELFF.